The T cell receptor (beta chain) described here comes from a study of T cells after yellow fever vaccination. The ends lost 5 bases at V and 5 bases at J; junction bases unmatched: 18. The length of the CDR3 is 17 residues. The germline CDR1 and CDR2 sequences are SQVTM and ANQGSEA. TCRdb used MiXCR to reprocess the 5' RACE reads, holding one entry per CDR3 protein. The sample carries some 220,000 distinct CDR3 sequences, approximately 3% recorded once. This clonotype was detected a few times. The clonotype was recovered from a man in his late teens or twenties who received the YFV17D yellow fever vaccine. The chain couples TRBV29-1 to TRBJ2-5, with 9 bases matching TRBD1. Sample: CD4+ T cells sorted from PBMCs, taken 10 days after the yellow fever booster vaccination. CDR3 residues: CSVQGSAWTGDVETQYF. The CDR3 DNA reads TGCAGCGTTCAAGGAAGCGCATGGACAGGGGACGTTGAGACCCAGTACTTC.